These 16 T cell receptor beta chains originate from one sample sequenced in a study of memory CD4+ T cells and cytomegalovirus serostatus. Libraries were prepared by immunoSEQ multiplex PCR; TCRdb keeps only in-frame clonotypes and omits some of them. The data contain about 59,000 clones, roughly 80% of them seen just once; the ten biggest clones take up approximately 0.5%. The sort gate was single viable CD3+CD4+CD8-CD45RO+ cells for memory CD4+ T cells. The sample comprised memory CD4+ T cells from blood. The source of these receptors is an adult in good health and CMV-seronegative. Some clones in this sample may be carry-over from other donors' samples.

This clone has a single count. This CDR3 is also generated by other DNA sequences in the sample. The CDR3 DNA is TGTGCCAGTAGTATACAGGGGGGTCAGCCCCAGCATTTT. Translated: CASSIQGGQPQHF. This sequence joins TRBV19 and TRBJ1-5; 7 nucleotides line up with TRBD1. CDR1 and CDR2 (germline): LNHDA, SQIVND (reference sequence). The trim removed 2 bases at V and 6 bases at J, leaving 1 base unmatched. The CDR3 totals 13 residues.

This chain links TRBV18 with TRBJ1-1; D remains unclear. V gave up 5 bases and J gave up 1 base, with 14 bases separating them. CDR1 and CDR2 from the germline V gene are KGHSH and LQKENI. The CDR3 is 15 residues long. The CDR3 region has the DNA TGTGCCAGCTCAGCCTACGGTGGAGGGAACACTGAAGCTTTCTTT. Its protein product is CASSAYGGGNTEAFF.

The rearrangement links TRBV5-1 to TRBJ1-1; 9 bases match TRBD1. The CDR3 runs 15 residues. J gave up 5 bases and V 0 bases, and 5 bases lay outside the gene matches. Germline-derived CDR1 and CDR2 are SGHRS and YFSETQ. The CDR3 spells CASSLGGQGETEAFF. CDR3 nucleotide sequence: TGCGCCAGCAGCTTGGGGGGACAGGGAGAGACTGAAGCTTTCTTT.

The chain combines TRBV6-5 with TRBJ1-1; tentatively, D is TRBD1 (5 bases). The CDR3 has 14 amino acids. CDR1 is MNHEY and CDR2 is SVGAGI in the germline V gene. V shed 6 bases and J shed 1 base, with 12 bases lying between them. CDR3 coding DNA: TGTGCCAGCAGACCACGGGACGGGAACACTGAAGCTTTCTTT. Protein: CASRPRDGNTEAFF.

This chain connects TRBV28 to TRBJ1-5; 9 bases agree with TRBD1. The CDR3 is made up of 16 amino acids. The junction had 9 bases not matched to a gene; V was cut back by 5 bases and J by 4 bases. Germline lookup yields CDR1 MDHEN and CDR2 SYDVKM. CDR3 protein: CASSPFIGTGNQPQHF. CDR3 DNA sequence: TGTGCCAGCAGTCCGTTTATCGGGACAGGGAATCAGCCCCAGCATTTT.

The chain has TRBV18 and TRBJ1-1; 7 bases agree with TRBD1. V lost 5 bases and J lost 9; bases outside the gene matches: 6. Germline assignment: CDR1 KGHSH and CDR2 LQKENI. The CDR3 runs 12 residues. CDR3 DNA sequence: TGTGCCAGCTCAAATACGGGACAGCAAGCTTTCTTT. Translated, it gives CASSNTGQQAFF.

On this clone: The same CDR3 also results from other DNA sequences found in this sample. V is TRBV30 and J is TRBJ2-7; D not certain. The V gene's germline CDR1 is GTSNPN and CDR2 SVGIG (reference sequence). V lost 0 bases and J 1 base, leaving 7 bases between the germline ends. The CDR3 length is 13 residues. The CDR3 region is CAWSVDVSYEQYF. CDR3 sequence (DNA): TGTGCCTGGAGTGTTGATGTTTCCTACGAGCAGTACTTC.

CDR3 bases: TGTGCCAGCAGGGAACGGGTCGAGAACACTGAAGCTTTCTTT. As protein: CASRERVENTEAFF. V usage is TRBV28 and J usage is TRBJ1-1; D gene unclear. The CDR3 runs 14 residues. Trimming shortened V by 6 bases and J by 1 base, and 12 bases separated the two germline ends. Germline V gives CDR1 MDHEN, CDR2 SYDVKM.

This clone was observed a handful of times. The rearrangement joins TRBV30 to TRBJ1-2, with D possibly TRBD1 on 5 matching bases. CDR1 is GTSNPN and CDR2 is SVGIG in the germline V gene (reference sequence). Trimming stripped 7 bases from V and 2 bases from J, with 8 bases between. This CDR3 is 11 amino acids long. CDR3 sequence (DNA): TGTGCCTTACAGGAGAACTATGGCTACACCTTC. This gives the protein CALQENYGYTF.

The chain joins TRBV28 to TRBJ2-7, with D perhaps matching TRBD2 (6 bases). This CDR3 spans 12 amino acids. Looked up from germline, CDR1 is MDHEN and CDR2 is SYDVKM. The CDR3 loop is CGAGSWLLEQYF. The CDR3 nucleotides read TGTGGGGCGGGATCATGGCTCTTGGAGCAGTACTTC.

Written as DNA, the CDR3 is TGTGCCAGCAGCGACAGGGGAAAAGCTAACTATGGCTACACCTTC. It is translated as CASSDRGKANYGYTF. The chain recombines TRBV27 with TRBJ1-2, with TRBD1 matching 8 bases. With V trimmed by 6 bases and J by 0 bases, 6 bases remained unmatched. This CDR3 contains 15 residues. CDR1 MNHEY and CDR2 SMNVEV come from the germline V gene (reference sequence).

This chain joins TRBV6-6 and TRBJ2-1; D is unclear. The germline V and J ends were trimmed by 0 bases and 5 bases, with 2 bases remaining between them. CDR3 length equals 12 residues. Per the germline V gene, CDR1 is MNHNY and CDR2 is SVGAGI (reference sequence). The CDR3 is CASSYSHNEQFF. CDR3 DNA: TGTGCCAGCAGTTACTCGCACAATGAGCAGTTCTTC.

The CDR3 protein is CASSYSAKNSPLHF. CDR3 sequence (DNA): TGTGCCAGCAGTTACAGTGCCAAGAATTCACCCCTCCACTTT. The rearrangement joins TRBV27 to TRBJ1-6; D call uncertain. Germline V gene data show CDR1 as MNHEY and CDR2 as SMNVEV (reference sequence). Trimming cost V 4 bases and J 7 bases, with 11 bases left between them. The CDR3 is 14 amino acids.

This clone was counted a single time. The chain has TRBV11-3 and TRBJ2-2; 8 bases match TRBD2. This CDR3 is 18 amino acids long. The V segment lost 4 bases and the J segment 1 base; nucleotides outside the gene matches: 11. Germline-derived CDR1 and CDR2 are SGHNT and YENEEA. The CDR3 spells CASSYKLPGLGNTGELFF. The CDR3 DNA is TGTGCCAGCAGCTACAAACTGCCGGGACTAGGGAACACCGGGGAGCTGTTTTTT.

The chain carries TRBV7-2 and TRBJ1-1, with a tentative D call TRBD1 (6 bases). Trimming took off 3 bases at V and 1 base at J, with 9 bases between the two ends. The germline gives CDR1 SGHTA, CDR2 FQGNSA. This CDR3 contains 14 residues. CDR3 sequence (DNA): TGTGCCAGCAGCTTCAAACAGGGGAACACTGAAGCTTTCTTT. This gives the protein CASSFKQGNTEAFF.

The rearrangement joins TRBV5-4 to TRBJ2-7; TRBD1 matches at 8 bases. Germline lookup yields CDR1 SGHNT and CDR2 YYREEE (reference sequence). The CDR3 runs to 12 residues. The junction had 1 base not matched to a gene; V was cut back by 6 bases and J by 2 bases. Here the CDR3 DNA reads TGTGCCAGCACGGACAGGGCCTACGAGCAGTACTTC. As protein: CASTDRAYEQYF. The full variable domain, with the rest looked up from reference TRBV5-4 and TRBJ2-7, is ETGVTQSPTHLIKTRGQQVTLRCSSQSGHNTVSWYQQALGQGPQFIFQYYREEENGRGNFPPRFSGLQFPNYSSELNVNALELDDSALYLCASTDRAYEQYFGPGTRLTVT.